Below are 14 T cell receptor beta chains sequenced from a single sample in a study of CD8+ T cells in alopecia areata. The treatment here: oral pan-JAK inhibitor, 5-10 mg twice daily. Reverse transcribed after extraction, RNA yielded cDNA as the sequencing template. Sequencing was performed with immunoSEQ multiplex PCR; in TCRdb, only in-frame clones are kept and a portion is missing. The sample gives over 250,000 clones, around three fifths of which show up once; around 0.84% is in the top ten. The material sequenced was CD4+ T cells sorted from blood, taken at roughly week 52, from a patient treated with tofacitinib. All receptors derive from a human donor with alopecia areata.

The CDR3 region is CASSPDSSYEQYF. The CDR3 DNA follows: TGTGCCAGCAGCCCCGACAGCTCCTACGAGCAGTACTTC. The rearrangement uses TRBV5-6 and TRBJ2-7, with D tentatively TRBD1 (5 bases). The CDR3 length is 13 residues. The V gene lost 4 bases and the J gene lost 0 bases, with 8 bases spanning the gap. Germline V gene data show CDR1 as SGHDT and CDR2 as YYEEEE.

This sequence joins TRBV4-1 and TRBJ2-5; D gene ambiguous. The ends were cut back, 4 bases at V and 5 bases at J, with 11 bases in the middle. CDR1 is MGHRA and CDR2 is YSYEKL in the germline V gene. There are 13 residues in the CDR3. The CDR3 here is CASSPPGRETQYF. The CDR3 DNA reads as TGCGCCAGCAGCCCCCCCGGTAGGGAGACCCAGTACTTC.

This clone was recorded many times. The rearrangement joins TRBV30 to TRBJ1-1; TRBD1 is a possible D gene (5 bases). Trimming cost V 4 bases and J 4 bases, with 13 bases left between them. Germline CDR1 GTSNPN, CDR2 SVGIG (reference sequence). This CDR3 spans 13 amino acids. CDR3 nucleotide sequence: TGTGCCTGGACTCGCCAGGGTCGCACTGAAGCTTTCTTT. Its translation is CAWTRQGRTEAFF.

The chain recombines TRBV5-1 with TRBJ2-3; D assignment may be TRBD1 or TRBD2 (5 bases each). Germline CDR1 is SGHRS and CDR2 is YFSETQ. The V end lost 0 bases, the J end lost 6 bases, and 14 bases lay between the germline ends. The CDR3 has 15 residues. CDR3 nucleotide sequence: TGCGCCAGCAGCTTGGGGGGACGGAGCCTGGATACGCAGTATTTT. The encoded protein is CASSLGGRSLDTQYF.

The rearrangement links TRBV6-6 to TRBJ1-2, with no clear D. This CDR3 region has 11 residues. The V gene lost 8 bases and the J gene lost 4 bases, with 8 bases spanning the gap. Germline CDR1 is MNHNY and CDR2 is SVGAGI (reference sequence). CDR3 region: CASLDLYGYTF. CDR3 bases: TGTGCCAGCCTCGACCTCTATGGCTACACCTTC.

The J gene is TRBJ1-1, the V gene TRBV10-3, with D uncertain. Deletions cut 5 bases from V and 4 bases from J, with 11 bases between. Looked up from germline, CDR1 is ENHRY and CDR2 is SYGVKD. This CDR3 is built from 13 residues. For the CDR3, the DNA is TGTGCCATCAGTTTTGGGGTCCGCACTGAAGCTTTCTTT. Translated, it gives CAISFGVRTEAFF.

This chain uses TRBV29-1 with TRBJ2-5; 10 bases are shared with TRBD1. Trimming took 3 bases from V and 5 from J; bases not matched to a gene: 3. Germline CDR1 and CDR2: SQVTM and ANQGSEA. The CDR3 spans 13 residues. For the CDR3, the DNA is TGCAGCGTTGAGGGACAGGGGAGGGAGACCCAGTACTTC. It is translated as CSVEGQGRETQYF.

Only one count was recorded for this clone. A much larger clone differs from this one at a single base, so this may be a read error. The sample has other DNA sequences that encode this CDR3 too. The chain employs TRBV7-9 and TRBJ2-5, with D unclear. Germline V gene lookup returns CDR1 SEHNR and CDR2 FQNEAQ (reference sequence). CDR3 length: 11 amino acids. V lost 3 bases to trimming and J lost 5 bases, with 4 bases between them. The CDR3 bases are TGTGCCAGCAGCTTTAGGGAGACCCAGTACTTC. This translates into CASSFRETQYF. The full variable domain, its missing parts supplied by reference TRBV7-9 and TRBJ2-5, is DTGVSQNPRHKITKRGQNVTFRCDPISEHNRLYWYRQTLGQGPEFLTYFQNEAQLEKSRLLSDRFSAERPKGSFSTLEIQRTEQGDSAMYLCASSFRETQYFGPGTRLLVL.

The genes are TRBV29-1 and TRBJ1-1; D is undetermined. The V end was cut by 3 bases, the J end by 2 bases, with 10 bases between. This CDR3 is 13 amino acids long. Germline assignment: CDR1 SQVTM and CDR2 ANQGSEA. CDR3 in DNA: TGCAGCGTTGATGGGCAGCTCAACACTGAAGCTTTCTTT. Protein product: CSVDGQLNTEAFF.

The CDR3 loop is CASSQNTGARGYTF. The CDR3 DNA reads as TGTGCCAGCAGCCAAAATACAGGGGCACGGGGCTACACCTTC. The chain uses TRBV11-2 and TRBJ1-2, with TRBD1 matching over 7 bases. J lost 8 bases, V lost 5 bases, and 11 bases had no gene match. The germline V gene encodes CDR1 SGHAT and CDR2 FQNNGV. CDR3 length equals 14 residues.

The chain is built from TRBV2 and TRBJ1-1; D gene uncertain. Deletions cut 7 bases from V and 1 base from J, with 13 bases between. CDR1 and CDR2 (germline): SNHLY, FYNNEI. The CDR3 is made up of 14 amino acids. This chain's CDR3 is CASTSRRTNTEAFF. The CDR3 nucleotides read TGTGCCAGCACTAGCCGCCGGACGAACACTGAAGCTTTCTTT. Full variable domain (remainder filled in from reference TRBV2 and TRBJ1-1): EPEVTQTPSHQVTQMGQEVILRCVPISNHLYFYWYRQILGQKVEFLVSFYNNEISEKSEIFDDQFSVERPDGSNFTLKIRSTKLEDSAMYFCASTSRRTNTEAFFGQGTRLTVV.

This clone appeared a few times. The V and J genes are TRBV19 and TRBJ2-1; no clear D gene. V gave up 7 bases and J gave up 6 bases, with 16 bases separating them. The germline gives CDR1 LNHDA, CDR2 SQIVND (reference sequence). The CDR3 is 14 residues long. CDR3 sequence reads: CASNKRGLFNEQFF. DNA for the CDR3: TGTGCCAGTAACAAGAGAGGTCTCTTCAATGAGCAGTTCTTC.

As for this clone: A junction boundary mismatches the germline segment, possibly from a read error. The chain employs TRBV29-1 and TRBJ2-5; tentatively, D is TRBD1 (6 bases). CDR1 is SQVTM, CDR2 ANQGSEA, per germline. The CDR3 spans 13 residues. CDR3 region: CSVGGQIQETQYF. DNA for the CDR3: TGCAGCGTTGGAGGACAGATCCAAGAAACCCAGTACTTC.

In its sample, this clone was seen once. The CDR3 DNA reads as TGTGCCTGGAAACAGCTCTTGGCGCAGTATTTT. It encodes CAWKQLLAQYF. The chain has TRBV30 and TRBJ2-3; D remains unclear. Germline CDR1 and CDR2: GTSNPN and SVGIG (reference sequence). The CDR3 totals 11 residues. Trimming took 4 bases from V and 10 from J, leaving 12 bases between them.